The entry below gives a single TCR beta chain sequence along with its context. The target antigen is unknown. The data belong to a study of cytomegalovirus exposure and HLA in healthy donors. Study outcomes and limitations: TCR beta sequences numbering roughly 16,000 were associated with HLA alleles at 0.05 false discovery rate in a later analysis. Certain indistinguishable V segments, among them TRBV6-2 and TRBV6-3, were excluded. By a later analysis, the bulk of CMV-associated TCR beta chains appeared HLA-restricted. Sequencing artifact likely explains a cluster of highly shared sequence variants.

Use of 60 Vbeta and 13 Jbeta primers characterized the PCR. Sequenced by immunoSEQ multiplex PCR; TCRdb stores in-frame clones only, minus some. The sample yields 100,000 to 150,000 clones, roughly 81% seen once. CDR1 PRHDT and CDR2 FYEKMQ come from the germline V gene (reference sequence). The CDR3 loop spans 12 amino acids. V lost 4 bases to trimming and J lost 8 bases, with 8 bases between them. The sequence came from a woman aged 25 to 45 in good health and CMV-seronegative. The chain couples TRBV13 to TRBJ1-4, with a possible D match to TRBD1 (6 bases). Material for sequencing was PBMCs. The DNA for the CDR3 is TGTGCCAGCAGCTCTCAGGGGGAAAAACTGTTTTTT. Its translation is CASSSQGEKLFF. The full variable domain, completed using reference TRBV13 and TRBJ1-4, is AAGVIQSPRHLIKEKRETATLKCYPIPRHDTVYWYQQGPGQDPQFLISFYEKMQSDKGSIPDRFSAQQFSDYHSELNMSSLELGDSALYFCASSSQGEKLFFGSGTQLSVL.